This T cell receptor beta chain was captured in a study of shared clonotypes between healthy human individuals. Study outcomes and limitations: Sampling involved blood alone; tissue repertoires likely differ. With few donors, the genetic and exposure-history diversity represented was limited. Investigators expected sequencing depth to affect clonotype sharing among donors.

A note on this clone: Its antigen is undetermined.

Authors' data handling: Filtering differed since immunoSEQ provided only junctions, with no quality scores. Measured with immunoSEQ multiplex PCR; TCRdb has only the in-frame clones, and not every one. V and J calls and clone size are given by that table; D and trimming were obtained from the DNA. Among some 1,100,000 clones, more than 75% were seen once, and the ten largest hold about 0.52%. Germline CDR1 and CDR2: LNHNV and YYDKDF (reference sequence). The CDR3 extends over 14 amino acids. The V and J ends lost 3 bases and 1 base respectively, with 9 bases between them. The sequenced sample consisted of memory CD4+ T cells from PBMCs. Subset given: CD45RA-negative fraction. The sequence was obtained from a man aged 18-30 years in good health. Some clones in this sample may be carry-over from other donors' samples. The chain has TRBV15 and TRBJ1-2; tentatively, D is TRBD1 (5 bases). CDR3 residues: CATSRTVLNYGYTF. Here the CDR3 DNA reads TGTGCCACCAGCAGGACAGTCCTTAACTATGGCTACACCTTC.